These 20 T cell receptor beta chains were sequenced from one sample in a study of cytomegalovirus exposure and HLA in healthy donors. A multiplex PCR was run with 60 Vbeta primers and 13 Jbeta primers. Profiling relied on immunoSEQ multiplex PCR, and the TCRdb table lists in-frame clones only, not all of them. The sample data list about 78,000 clones. What was sequenced was PBMCs. Every receptor here comes from a female donor in good health and CMV-seropositive.

V usage is TRBV29-1 and J usage is TRBJ1-4; D might be TRBD1 (6 bases). The V and J ends lost 4 bases and 6 bases respectively, with 12 bases between them. Looked up from germline, CDR1 is SQVTM and CDR2 is ANQGSEA. The CDR3 sequence is 13 residues long. CDR3 protein: CSVGGGRDEKLFF. Written as DNA, the CDR3 is TGCAGCGTTGGCGGGGGGCGGGATGAAAAACTGTTTTTT.

The genes are TRBV14 and TRBJ2-3, with D unclear. The CDR3 runs 12 residues. Germline CDR1 SGHDN, CDR2 FVKESK. V lost 1 base and J lost 6, with 5 bases in between. The CDR3 nucleotides are TGTGCCAGCAGCCAAGCCAGGGATACGCAGTATTTT. Translating it yields CASSQARDTQYF. Full variable domain (remainder filled in from reference TRBV14 and TRBJ2-3): EAGVTQFPSHSVIEKGQTVTLRCDPISGHDNLYWYRRVMGKEIKFLLHFVKESKQDESGMPNNRFLAERTGGTYSTLKVQPAELEDSGVYFCASSQARDTQYFGPGTRLTVL.

The chain couples TRBV9 to TRBJ1-3, with D possibly TRBD1 on 5 matching bases. Per germline, CDR1 SGDLS and CDR2 YYNGEE. V shed 4 bases and J shed 1 base, with 18 bases lying between them. There are 17 residues in the CDR3. CDR3 in amino acids: CASSPQAGVLSGNTIYF. CDR3 DNA sequence: TGTGCCAGCAGCCCCCAGGCGGGGGTTTTATCTGGAAACACCATATATTTT.

As to this clone: In the same sample, other DNA sequences code for this CDR3. This chain's CDR3 is CATSFSETEPEDTDTQYF. Here the CDR3 DNA reads TGTGCCACTAGCTTCAGCGAGACAGAGCCTGAGGACACAGATACGCAGTATTTT. The V call is TRBV7-8, the J call TRBJ2-3; D could derive from TRBD1 or TRBD2 (5 bases each). Germline CDR1 reads SGHVS; CDR2 reads FQNEAQ. V was shortened by 10 bases and J by 2 bases, with 28 bases between the two germline ends. The CDR3 contains 18 residues. The variable domain in full, with the rest retrieved from reference TRBV7-8 and TRBJ2-3, is GAGVSQSPRYKVAKRGQDVALRCDPISGHVSLFWYQQALGQGPEFLTYFQNEAQLDKSGLPSDRFFAERPEGSVSTLKIQRTQQEDSAVYLCATSFSETEPEDTDTQYFGPGTRLTVL.

The chain joins TRBV7-8 to TRBJ1-1; 8 bases line up with TRBD1. Germline CDR1 SGHVS, CDR2 FQNEAQ. This CDR3 comprises 14 residues. Trimming removed 5 bases from V and 4 bases from J; junction bases left unmatched: 6. The CDR3 loop is CASSAVQGGTEAFF. Written as DNA, the CDR3 is TGTGCCAGCAGCGCCGTACAGGGGGGCACTGAAGCTTTCTTT.

This sequence joins TRBV4-2 and TRBJ2-7, with TRBD1 as a possible D gene (5 bases). The CDR3 contains 15 residues. CDR1 and CDR2 from the germline V gene are LGHNA and YNFKEQ. V lost 1 base and J 7 bases, leaving 17 bases between the germline ends. The CDR3 is CASSQGSRTNGEQYF. The DNA for the CDR3 is TGTGCCAGCAGCCAAGGCTCCAGGACAAACGGGGAGCAGTACTTC.

This sequence joins TRBV7-8 and TRBJ1-3; D gene uncertain. CDR3 length: 14 amino acids. V lost 4 bases to trimming and J lost 4 bases, with 11 bases between them. CDR1 and CDR2 (germline): SGHVS, FQNEAQ. The CDR3 bases are TGTGCCAGCAGCTCCGGTCCGTGGGGAAACACCATATATTTT. Its translation is CASSSGPWGNTIYF.

This chain links TRBV7-8 with TRBJ1-5; D call uncertain. The V end was cut by 2 bases, the J end by 1 base, with 12 bases between. Germline CDR1 SGHVS, CDR2 FQNEAQ. The CDR3 is 16 residues long. CDR3 nucleotides: TGTGCCAGCAGCTTATGGCGGCCATCAAGCAATCAGCCCCAGCATTTT. It yields the protein CASSLWRPSSNQPQHF.

The chain combines TRBV13 with TRBJ2-7; 7 bases map to TRBD1. With V trimmed by 1 base and J by 4 bases, 4 bases remained unmatched. The CDR3 covers 14 residues. Germline CDR1 PRHDT, CDR2 FYEKMQ (reference sequence). In DNA, the CDR3 is TGTGCCAGCAGCTTAGTGACAGGGCCATACGAGCAGTACTTC. Protein sequence: CASSLVTGPYEQYF.

The gene calls are TRBV4-3 and TRBJ2-7, with D possibly matching TRBD1 (6 bases). CDR1 is LGHNA, CDR2 YSLEER, per germline. V shed 1 base and J shed 2 bases, with 12 bases lying between them. This CDR3 has 15 amino acids. The CDR3, as DNA: TGCGCCAGCAGCCAAGCCATAGGGGGAACCTACGAGCAGTACTTC. Translation gives CASSQAIGGTYEQYF.

The rearrangement joins TRBV7-9 to TRBJ1-2; D perhaps matches TRBD1 (6 bases). Trimming shortened V by 5 bases and J by 8 bases, and 9 bases separated the two germline ends. The CDR3 loop spans 11 amino acids. CDR1 and CDR2 (germline): SEHNR, FQNEAQ (reference sequence). CDR3 region: CASSHREGYTF. The CDR3 nucleotides read TGTGCCAGCAGCCACAGGGAGGGCTACACCTTC.

This chain connects TRBV29-1 to TRBJ1-2; 9 bases map to TRBD1. V was pared by 5 bases and J by 4 bases, with 2 bases of the junction left unmatched. Germline V gene data show CDR1 as SQVTM and CDR2 as ANQGSEA. The CDR3 sequence is 12 residues long. This CDR3 is CSVLDRGYGYTF. Here the CDR3 DNA reads TGCAGCGTTCTGGACAGGGGCTATGGCTACACCTTC.

The gene calls are TRBV28 and TRBJ2-3, with 9 bases matching TRBD2. Germline V gene data show CDR1 as MDHEN and CDR2 as SYDVKM. The CDR3 extends over 17 amino acids. With 4 bases clipped from V and 0 bases from J, the junction kept 8 bases outside the gene matches. The DNA for the CDR3 is TGTGCCAGCAGTTCCTTCACGACTAGCGGTAGCACAGATACGCAGTATTTT. Its protein is CASSSFTTSGSTDTQYF.

The chain combines TRBV5-1 with TRBJ2-1; 10 nucleotides match TRBD2. V shed 2 bases and J 6 bases; nucleotides not matched to a gene: 2. Germline V gene lookup returns CDR1 SGHRS and CDR2 YFSETQ. The CDR3 loop spans 14 amino acids. CDR3 residues: CASSLAGGRNEQFF. CDR3 coding DNA: TGCGCCAGCAGCTTAGCGGGAGGGCGCAATGAGCAGTTCTTC.

The chain links TRBV7-9 to TRBJ1-6; 7 nucleotides align to TRBD1. Trimming removed 4 bases from V and 6 bases from J; junction bases left unmatched: 9. From germline, CDR1 is SEHNR and CDR2 FQNEAQ (reference sequence). The CDR3 has 16 amino acids. DNA for the CDR3: TGTGCCAGCAGCTCCCAATCGGGACAGAGTAATTCACCCCTCCACTTT. Translation: CASSSQSGQSNSPLHF.

In DNA form, the CDR3 reads TGTGCCAGCAGCCTCAGGGGAACTGGGGCCAACGTCCTGACTTTC. It is translated as CASSLRGTGANVLTF. V is TRBV5-5 and J is TRBJ2-6; perhaps TRBD1 as D (6 bases). The length of the CDR3 is 15 residues. CDR1 and CDR2 from the germline V gene are SGHKS and YYEKEE (reference sequence). V was shortened by 4 bases and J by 2 bases, with 10 bases between the two germline ends.

J is TRBJ2-7 and V is TRBV28; 8 bases align to TRBD1. The CDR3 extends over 14 amino acids. Germline V gene lookup returns CDR1 MDHEN and CDR2 SYDVKM. After removal of 3 bases from V and 1 base from J, the junction contained 2 bases not matched to a gene. In DNA, the CDR3 is TGTGCCAGCAGTTTCCGGACAGGGTCCTACGAGCAGTACTTC. Translation: CASSFRTGSYEQYF.

The V gene is TRBV19, the J gene TRBJ1-1, with TRBD1 matching 9 bases. Germline V gene sequence: CDR1 LNHDA, CDR2 SQIVND (reference sequence). There are 15 residues in the CDR3. Unmatched junction bases numbered 5, after V lost 2 bases and J lost 4 bases. CDR3 residues: CASSIYGTGPTEAFF. The CDR3 nucleotides read TGTGCCAGTAGTATATATGGGACAGGGCCCACTGAAGCTTTCTTT.

The chain links TRBV28 to TRBJ1-2; D not certain. This CDR3 contains 16 residues. Looked up from germline, CDR1 is MDHEN and CDR2 is SYDVKM. V was shortened by 6 bases and J by 2 bases, with 19 bases between the two germline ends. CDR3 sequence reads: CASSQGRGGMNYGYTF. The CDR3 nucleotides read TGTGCCAGCAGCCAAGGTCGGGGAGGAATGAACTATGGCTACACCTTC.

This chain uses TRBV28 with TRBJ2-7; TRBD2 matches 7 bases. Germline assignment: CDR1 MDHEN and CDR2 SYDVKM. V shed 5 bases and J 6 bases; nucleotides not matched to a gene: 10. The CDR3 loop spans 14 amino acids. In DNA form, the CDR3 reads TGTGCCAGCAGTCGCCCGGAGGCTAGCGGCGAGCAGTACTTC. This sequence encodes CASSRPEASGEQYF.